The 28 T cell receptor beta chains in this list originate from one sample, sequenced in a study of cytotoxic CD8 clonotypes in ibrutinib-treated CLL. Profiling relied on immunoSEQ multiplex PCR, and the TCRdb table lists in-frame clones only, not all of them. The sample records 150,000 to 200,000 clones, 88% being singletons. The sequencing here drew on PBMCs, taken at disease progression, from a patient treated with ibrutinib. Receptor source: a human donor with chronic lymphocytic leukemia.

The rearrangement uses TRBV19 and TRBJ1-3; unclear D gene. The germline gives CDR1 LNHDA, CDR2 SQIVND (reference sequence). The V end lost 2 bases, the J end lost 0 bases, and 5 bases lay between the germline ends. The CDR3 length is 14 residues. DNA for the CDR3: TGTGCCAGTAGTATAAAGCACTCTGGAAACACCATATATTTT. This translates into CASSIKHSGNTIYF.

The chain combines TRBV30 with TRBJ2-3; no clear D. Germline loops: CDR1 GTSNPN, CDR2 SVGIG (reference sequence). This CDR3 comprises 12 residues. With 1 base removed from V and 1 base from J, the gap between germline ends came to 3 bases. The CDR3: CAWSEGTDTQYF. Here the CDR3 DNA reads TGTGCCTGGAGTGAAGGCACAGATACGCAGTATTTT.

For the CDR3, the DNA is TGTGCCAGCAGCTTAGAGTTCACGAGCTTCAATGAGCAGTTCTTC. Translating gives CASSLEFTSFNEQFF. This chain links TRBV7-9 with TRBJ2-1; D is undetermined. Germline V gene data show CDR1 as SEHNR and CDR2 as FQNEAQ (reference sequence). The CDR3 sequence is 15 residues long. Trimming shortened V by 1 base and J by 6 bases, and 13 bases separated the two germline ends. The variable domain in full, completed from reference TRBV7-9 and TRBJ2-1, reads DTGVSQNPRHKITKRGQNVTFRCDPISEHNRLYWYRQTLGQGPEFLTYFQNEAQLEKSRLLSDRFSAERPKGSFSTLEIQRTEQGDSAMYLCASSLEFTSFNEQFFGPGTRLTVL.

This clone appeared a single time. This rearrangement joins TRBV15 to TRBJ2-2; D is undetermined. The V end lost 0 bases, the J end lost 6 bases, and 11 bases lay between the germline ends. Per germline, CDR1 LNHNV and CDR2 YYDKDF (reference sequence). This CDR3 region has 15 residues. The CDR3 region has the DNA TGTGCCACCAGCAGAGATTTGAGTTACCCCGGGGAGCTGTTTTTT. This sequence encodes CATSRDLSYPGELFF.

The chain uses TRBV7-9 and TRBJ2-7; 9 bases are shared with TRBD2. V trimming: 2 bases; J trimming: 1 base; junction bases outside the gene matches: 3. There are 15 residues in the CDR3. CDR1 and CDR2 (germline): SEHNR, FQNEAQ (reference sequence). CDR3 sequence: CASSLSLAGSYEQYF. The CDR3 bases are TGTGCCAGCAGCTTAAGTCTAGCGGGATCCTACGAGCAGTACTTC.

The chain links TRBV6-5 to TRBJ1-1, with 7 positions matching TRBD1. The CDR3 is 15 amino acids. V dropped 4 bases and J dropped 4; count of bases not matched to a gene: 9. CDR1 MNHEY and CDR2 SVGAGI come from the germline V gene. The DNA of the CDR3 is TGTGCCAGCAGTTTCACAGGGGCTTCGGGCACTGAAGCTTTCTTT. Its translation is CASSFTGASGTEAFF.

This sequence joins TRBV20-1 and TRBJ1-1; D is undetermined. This CDR3 region has 11 residues. The ends were cut back, 3 bases at V and 7 bases at J, with 9 bases in the middle. Germline CDR1 reads DFQATT; CDR2 reads SNEGSKA (reference sequence). The CDR3 DNA reads TGCAGTGCTAGGGGCGACCGTGAAGCTTTCTTT. Encoded protein: CSARGDREAFF.

The J gene is TRBJ2-7, the V gene TRBV7-9; TRBD2 matches at 7 bases. The ends lost 1 base at V and 7 bases at J; junction bases unmatched: 10. Germline CDR1 is SEHNR and CDR2 is FQNEAQ (reference sequence). The CDR3 is 15 residues long. The CDR3 DNA follows: TGTGCCAGCAGCTTAGTAAGCGGGATCTCGGGAGAGCAGTACTTC. Its translation: CASSLVSGISGEQYF.

The chain has TRBV28 and TRBJ2-7; 7 positions agree with TRBD2. The J segment lost 0 bases and the V segment lost 2 bases, leaving 10 bases of the junction unmatched. CDR1 and CDR2 (germline): MDHEN, SYDVKM. The CDR3 is 17 residues long. This CDR3 reads CASSLGAASGNSYEQYF. CDR3 nucleotides: TGTGCCAGCAGTTTAGGAGCCGCTAGCGGCAACTCCTACGAGCAGTACTTC.

CDR3 sequence (DNA): TGTGCCAGCAGTTGGGAGGGGGGGAATGAAAAACTGTTTTTT. It codes for CASSWEGGNEKLFF. The chain couples TRBV6-5 to TRBJ1-4; D might be TRBD1 (6 bases). CDR3 length: 14 amino acids. Germline CDR1 and CDR2: MNHEY and SVGAGI. The germline V and J ends were trimmed by 4 bases and 5 bases, with 11 bases remaining between them.

J is TRBJ2-7 and V is TRBV19; D is possibly TRBD2 (6 bases). With 6 bases removed from V and 0 bases from J, the gap between germline ends came to 21 bases. The CDR3 is made up of 17 amino acids. Germline V gene data show CDR1 as LNHDA and CDR2 as SQIVND (reference sequence). This CDR3 is CASSPRGIALSSYEQYF. The CDR3, as DNA: TGTGCCAGTAGCCCCCGGGGGATAGCGCTAAGCTCCTACGAGCAGTACTTC.

The chain joins TRBV6-5 to TRBJ1-5; D is unclear. CDR3 length: 15 residues. CDR1 MNHEY and CDR2 SVGAGI come from the germline V gene. Between the trimmed V and J ends, which lost 2 bases and 5 bases, there was a span of 13 bases. The chain's CDR3 is CASSYDGRLDQPQHF. Here the CDR3 DNA reads TGTGCCAGCAGTTACGATGGCAGGCTGGATCAGCCCCAGCATTTT.

CDR3 in DNA: TGTGCCAGCAGCTTAGAAGGCCCGACCGGTCAGGGCGGCTACACCTTC. It is translated as CASSLEGPTGQGGYTF. This chain uses TRBV11-2 with TRBJ1-2; perhaps TRBD1 as D (5 bases). The CDR3 extends over 16 amino acids. Trimming shortened V by 0 bases and J by 8 bases, and 19 bases separated the two germline ends. CDR1 and CDR2 from the germline V gene are SGHAT and FQNNGV.

The chain links TRBV30 to TRBJ2-1; 10 bases agree with TRBD2. The CDR3 has 15 residues. Germline CDR1 is GTSNPN and CDR2 is SVGIG (reference sequence). Trimming cost V 0 bases and J 8 bases; bases outside gene matches: 7. CDR3 in DNA: TGTGCCTGGAGTGTTGCTAGCGGGAGTGCCCATGAGCAGTTCTTC. Encoded protein: CAWSVASGSAHEQFF.

The chain recombines TRBV5-1 with TRBJ2-3; the D gene is possibly TRBD1 (5 bases). Per germline, CDR1 SGHRS and CDR2 YFSETQ. The ends were cut back, 1 base at V and 0 bases at J, with 12 bases in the middle. This CDR3 has 16 amino acids. CDR3 region: CASSLQSDSSTDTQYF. Here the CDR3 DNA reads TGCGCCAGCAGCTTGCAGAGTGACAGTAGCACAGATACGCAGTATTTT. The full variable domain, rest sourced from reference TRBV5-1 and TRBJ2-3, is KAGVTQTPRYLIKTRGQQVTLSCSPISGHRSVSWYQQTPGQGLQFLFEYFSETQRNKGNFPGRFSGRQFSNSRSEMNVSTLELGDSALYLCASSLQSDSSTDTQYFGPGTRLTVL.

The chain combines TRBV10-3 with TRBJ2-7, with unresolved D. This CDR3 has 12 amino acids. Germline V gives CDR1 ENHRY, CDR2 SYGVKD. V lost 3 bases to trimming and J lost 2 bases, with 5 bases between them. DNA of the CDR3: TGTGCCATCAGTGACACCCCCTACGAGCAGTACTTC. It yields the protein CAISDTPYEQYF.

This rearrangement joins TRBV25-1 to TRBJ1-3, with D perhaps TRBD1 (6 bases). Germline V lookup: CDR1 MGHDK, CDR2 SYGVNS. V lost 8 bases and J lost 0, with 14 bases in between. This CDR3 spans 15 amino acids. CDR3 bases: TGTGCCAGCGTCCCAGGACAGAGCTCTGGAAACACCATATATTTT. Its translation: CASVPGQSSGNTIYF.

This rearrangement joins TRBV28 to TRBJ1-1, with D uncertain. The CDR3 is 13 residues long. V lost 1 base, J lost 1 base, and 4 bases lay in between. In germline, CDR1 is MDHEN, CDR2 SYDVKM. CDR3 in amino acids: CASSLLRNTEAFF. The CDR3, as DNA: TGTGCCAGCAGTTTATTGCGGAACACTGAAGCTTTCTTT.

The V call is TRBV7-2, the J call TRBJ1-4; D gene ambiguous. CDR1 SGHTA and CDR2 FQGNSA come from the germline V gene. Trimming shortened V by 6 bases and J by 7 bases, and 12 bases separated the two germline ends. CDR3 size: 13 residues. The CDR3 nucleotides read TGTGCCAGCAGTTCAGCCTCGGGTGAAAAACTGTTTTTT. Protein: CASSSASGEKLFF.

The CDR3 bases are TGTGCCAGCAGTTACTCCGAAGGGGGATATGGCTACACCTTC. Encoded protein: CASSYSEGGYGYTF. The chain uses TRBV6-5 and TRBJ1-2; maybe TRBD1 (6 bases). Trimming removed 0 bases from V and 5 bases from J, with 10 bases in between. CDR1 is MNHEY, CDR2 SVGAGI, per germline. The CDR3 runs 14 residues.

The rearrangement joins TRBV6-5 to TRBJ1-3; D perhaps matches TRBD1 (5 bases). V lost 1 base to trimming and J lost 0 bases, with 10 bases between them. This CDR3 contains 16 residues. CDR1 and CDR2 (germline): MNHEY, SVGAGI. The CDR3 here is CASSYLTASSGNTIYF. The CDR3 DNA reads TGTGCCAGCAGTTACTTGACAGCGAGCTCTGGAAACACCATATATTTT.

The V call is TRBV6-5, the J call TRBJ2-1; unclear D gene. Germline V gene sequence: CDR1 MNHEY, CDR2 SVGAGI. This CDR3 contains 13 residues. Between the trimmed V and J ends, which lost 6 bases and 4 bases, there was a span of 10 bases. The CDR3 is CASSLEAYNEQFF. The CDR3, as DNA: TGTGCCAGCAGCCTGGAAGCGTACAATGAGCAGTTCTTC.

This clone came up once. V usage is TRBV11-2 and J usage is TRBJ1-1; TRBD1 might be the D (6 bases). The CDR3 consists of 14 residues. Germline-derived CDR1 and CDR2 are SGHAT and FQNNGV. V was trimmed by 4 bases and J by 6 bases, leaving 15 bases between them. The CDR3 here is CASSSFTQGSEAFF. For the CDR3, the DNA is TGTGCCAGCAGCTCCTTTACACAGGGATCTGAAGCTTTCTTT.

V is TRBV7-2 and J is TRBJ1-1; D is possibly TRBD1 (6 bases). This CDR3 has 15 residues. Germline CDR1 reads SGHTA; CDR2 reads FQGNSA. V lost 6 bases and J 3 bases, leaving 17 bases between the germline ends. CDR3 loop: CASSQVTGFYTEAFF. In nucleotides, the CDR3 is TGTGCCAGCAGTCAAGTAACAGGGTTTTACACTGAAGCTTTCTTT.

This sequence joins TRBV9 and TRBJ1-1, with D possibly being TRBD1 (6 bases). The V gene's germline CDR1 is SGDLS and CDR2 YYNGEE. V was trimmed by 4 bases and J by 1 base, leaving 14 bases between them. The CDR3 spans 15 residues. The chain's CDR3 is CASSRETGKNTEAFF. Here the CDR3 DNA reads TGTGCCAGCAGCAGAGAGACAGGCAAGAACACTGAAGCTTTCTTT.

This clone has only one observation. The chain is built from TRBV7-6 and TRBJ2-7; 10 nucleotides align to TRBD2. Germline values: CDR1 SGHVS, CDR2 FNYEAQ. The CDR3 consists of 16 residues. The trim removed 4 bases at V and 5 bases at J, leaving 11 bases unmatched. The CDR3 sequence: CASSSGVGTSVHEQYF. The CDR3 nucleotides read TGTGCCAGCAGCTCGGGTGTCGGGACTAGCGTCCACGAGCAGTACTTC.

This sequence joins TRBV10-3 and TRBJ2-7; D might be TRBD1 (5 bases). V lost 5 bases to trimming and J lost 5 bases, with 16 bases between them. CDR1 ENHRY and CDR2 SYGVKD come from the germline V gene. This CDR3 contains 14 residues. The CDR3 protein is CAISQGARGDEQYF. The DNA for the CDR3 is TGTGCCATCAGTCAAGGGGCGCGCGGTGACGAGCAGTACTTC.

This clone occurred once. This rearrangement joins TRBV6-5 to TRBJ1-5, with D tentatively TRBD1 (6 bases). The CDR3 extends over 12 amino acids. Germline values: CDR1 MNHEY, CDR2 SVGAGI. V was pared by 8 bases and J by 7 bases, with 12 bases between. This CDR3 is CASGEGGQPQHF. Here the CDR3 DNA reads TGTGCCAGCGGGGAAGGGGGACAGCCCCAGCATTTT.